The next 18 T cell receptor beta chains were all read from a single sample in a study of T cells after yellow fever vaccination. MiXCR, run by TCRdb on the 5' RACE reads, gives a single entry per CDR3 protein. Among about 260,000 distinct CDR3 sequences listed, 3.6% were seen once. The source was PBMCs, collected 15 days after the yellow fever booster vaccination. All receptors come from a man aged 18-30 years who received the YFV17D yellow fever vaccine.

This clonotype was seen ten or more times. The chain links TRBV28 to TRBJ2-1; 11 nucleotides match TRBD2. CDR1 is MDHEN, CDR2 SYDVKM, per germline. With V trimmed by 6 bases and J by 0 bases, 7 bases remained unmatched. The CDR3 has 17 amino acids. Here the CDR3 DNA reads TGTGCCAGCAGGAGCTCTAGCGGGGGGAGCTCCTACAATGAGCAGTTCTTC. Its translation is CASRSSSGGSSYNEQFF. Combining the CDR3 with reference TRBV28 and TRBJ2-1 gives the whole variable domain DVKVTQSSRYLVKRTGEKVFLECVQDMDHENMFWYRQDPGLGLRLIYFSYDVKMKEKGDIPEGYSVSREKKERFSLILESASTNQTSMYLCASRSSSGGSSYNEQFFGPGTRLTVL.

This clonotype was detected ten times or more. The chain has TRBV12-3 or TRBV12-4 and TRBJ2-1; 12 bases fit TRBD2. The junction had 8 bases not matched to a gene; V was cut back by 5 bases and J by 9 bases. This CDR3 has 15 residues. The CDR3 region is CASSGLTSGGSEQFF. DNA of the CDR3: TGTGCCAGCAGTGGCCTGACTAGCGGGGGTTCTGAGCAGTTCTTC.

This clonotype showed up just a few times. The chain has TRBV6-5 and TRBJ2-7; 7 bases are shared with TRBD2. The V gene end was trimmed by 4 bases and the J gene end by 7 bases; junction bases not matched to a gene: 10. CDR3 length: 14 amino acids. In germline, CDR1 is MNHEY, CDR2 SVGAGI. This CDR3 reads CASSSFGGLREQYV. The CDR3, as DNA: TGTGCCAGCAGTTCATTCGGGGGGTTGAGGGAGCAGTACGTC.

This clonotype was counted at least ten times. V usage is TRBV7-2 and J usage is TRBJ1-5; D call uncertain. Trimming shortened V by 2 bases and J by 5 bases, and 7 bases separated the two germline ends. CDR1 is SGHTA, CDR2 FQGNSA, per germline. CDR3 size: 13 residues. The CDR3 DNA reads as TGTGCCAGCAGCTTATTCGTCGATCAGCCCCAGCATTTT. Translated: CASSLFVDQPQHF.

This clonotype was counted at least ten times. The J gene is TRBJ1-4, the V gene TRBV12-3 or TRBV12-4, with D perhaps matching TRBD1 (5 bases). V was shortened by 5 bases and J by 0 bases, with 13 bases between the two germline ends. The CDR3 runs to 16 residues. The CDR3 DNA sequence: TGTGCCAGCAGTCTTGCCTGGGGCGCAACTAATGAAAAACTGTTTTTT. The encoded protein is CASSLAWGATNEKLFF.

This clonotype was found many times. This chain connects TRBV7-8 to TRBJ1-6, with D hard to call. CDR1 is SGHVS and CDR2 is FQNEAQ in the germline V gene. V shed 1 base and J shed 7 bases, with 8 bases lying between them. The CDR3 is made up of 14 amino acids. CDR3 nucleotide sequence: TGTGCCAGCAGCTTAGGGGCGAGGAATTCACCCCTCCACTTT. Amino acid sequence: CASSLGARNSPLHF.

Note on this clonotype: Since a much larger clone is just one base distant, this may be a read error. The V call is TRBV28, the J call TRBJ2-4, with unresolved D. This CDR3 is 10 amino acids long. The germline gives CDR1 MDHEN, CDR2 SYDVKM. For the CDR3, the DNA is TGTGCCTGCAGTAGGCAGATTCAGTACTTC. This codes for CACSRQIQYF.

The table lists this clonotype with many counts. The genes are TRBV6-2 or TRBV6-3 and TRBJ1-1; tentatively, D is TRBD1 (5 bases). Trimming removed 6 bases from V and 8 bases from J, with 10 bases in between. The length of the CDR3 is 11 residues. The V gene's germline CDR1 is MNHEY and CDR2 SVGEGT. CDR3 sequence (DNA): TGTGCCAGCAGGCTCGAGGGGGAAGCTTTCTTT. Translating it yields CASRLEGEAFF.

This clonotype came up many times. Here the CDR3 DNA reads TGTGCCAGCGGAAGGGAGGGGGAAGAGACCCAGTACTTC. Translating it yields CASGREGEETQYF. The rearrangement joins TRBV3-1 to TRBJ2-5; D possibly corresponds to TRBD2 (7 bases). Per germline, CDR1 LGHDT and CDR2 YNNKEL (reference sequence). V was trimmed by 8 bases and J by 3 bases, leaving 13 bases between them. The CDR3 length is 13 residues.

This clonotype was counted many times. The CDR3 nucleotides are TGTGCCAGCAGTCTGCTAGCGGGGGAGGAGTACTTC. Translated, it gives CASSLLAGEEYF. This chain uses TRBV6-6 with TRBJ2-7, with 10 bases fitting TRBD2. V lost 5 bases to trimming and J lost 11 bases; unmatched junction nucleotides: 6. The CDR3 is 12 residues long. Germline loops: CDR1 MNHNY, CDR2 SVGAGI (reference sequence).

This clonotype was recorded many times. The chain carries TRBV6-2 or TRBV6-3 and TRBJ1-2; D uncertain. This CDR3 has 13 amino acids. The germline V gene encodes CDR1 MNHEY and CDR2 SVGEGT. V was shortened by 2 bases and J by 4 bases, with 8 bases between the two germline ends. The CDR3 bases are TGTGCCAGCAGTTACGACGGATCCTATGGCTACACCTTC. The encoded protein is CASSYDGSYGYTF.

V and J are TRBV11-2 and TRBJ2-3, with D perhaps assigned TRBD1 or TRBD2 (6 bases each). V lost 0 bases and J 5 bases, leaving 15 bases between the germline ends. Germline values: CDR1 SGHAT, CDR2 FQNNGV. This CDR3 spans 16 amino acids. The CDR3 DNA is TGTGCCAGCAGCTTAGATCGCACGGGGGCGGGAGATACGCAGTATTTT. Amino acids: CASSLDRTGAGDTQYF.

This clonotype was counted ten times or more. CDR3 sequence (DNA): TGCGGTAACGGTGGGCTGGTAGCCAAAAACATTCAGTACTTC. This encodes CGNGGLVAKNIQYF. The chain combines TRBV23-1 with TRBJ2-4; the D is unclear. TRBV23-1 is marked as an open reading frame, function uncertain. The CDR3 has 14 amino acids.

This clonotype was counted at least ten times. The chain combines TRBV7-2 with TRBJ2-1; 8 bases agree with TRBD2. Unmatched junction bases numbered 3, after V lost 3 bases and J lost 5 bases. This CDR3 has 14 residues. Germline-derived CDR1 and CDR2 are SGHTA and FQGNSA. The CDR3 nucleotides are TGTGCCAGCAGCTTCAGGACTAGCAACAATGAGCAGTTCTTC. Translated: CASSFRTSNNEQFF.

This clonotype occurred many times. This chain uses TRBV7-8 with TRBJ2-4; 7 bases agree with TRBD2. Germline loops: CDR1 SGHVS, CDR2 FQNEAQ. The CDR3 runs to 16 residues. V shed 1 base and J 2 bases; nucleotides not matched to a gene: 5. CDR3 DNA: TGTGCCAGCAGCTTAGACAGCGGGGTTTCCAAAAACATTCAGTACTTC. Protein: CASSLDSGVSKNIQYF.

There are many counts of this clonotype. The chain joins TRBV4-3 to TRBJ2-5; the D is unclear. The germline CDR1 and CDR2 sequences are LGHNA and YSLEER. Trimming pared 0 bases from V and 6 bases from J, leaving 8 bases between. The CDR3 totals 13 residues. The CDR3 loop reads CASSQDFRKTQYF. DNA of the CDR3: TGCGCCAGCAGCCAAGATTTCAGGAAGACCCAGTACTTC.

This clonotype occurred many times. The chain links TRBV11-2 to TRBJ2-2; no clear D. V lost 5 bases to trimming and J lost 8 bases, with 12 bases between them. Germline CDR1 SGHAT, CDR2 FQNNGV. The length of the CDR3 is 13 residues. The CDR3 is CASSISPAGELFF. CDR3 in DNA: TGTGCCAGCAGCATAAGCCCGGCAGGGGAGCTGTTTTTT.

This clonotype was picked up many times. The chain recombines TRBV20-1 with TRBJ2-4; 9 bases line up with TRBD2. V dropped 5 bases and J dropped 3; count of bases not matched to a gene: 14. CDR1 and CDR2 (germline): DFQATT, SNEGSKA (reference sequence). The CDR3 has 17 residues. The CDR3 region is CSAEGASGVVVKNIQYF. The CDR3 nucleotides read TGCAGTGCTGAGGGAGCTAGCGGGGTTGTTGTCAAAAACATTCAGTACTTC.